Below are 27 T cell receptor beta chains sequenced from a single sample in a study of T-cell reconstitution after alpha-beta-depleted transplantation in children. Preparation of the TCRbeta library was carried out with unique molecular identifiers. A single record per CDR3 protein comes from TCRdb applying MiXCR to the PCR reads. The sample lists about 460,000 distinct CDR3 sequences, approximately 10% seen once, with 14% in the top ten. Sequencing was performed on PBMCs, mostly from graft donor cells, taken 180 days after TCRalphabeta/CD19-depleted stem cell transplant. These receptors came from a female patient aged 2-9 years who had a stem cell transplant for aplastic anemia, so the T cells may come from the graft donor.

This clonotype was detected only a few times. J is TRBJ2-5 and V is TRBV20-1, with TRBD1 matching 8 bases. The CDR3 has 13 residues. The junction had 0 bases not matched to a gene; V was cut back by 0 bases and J by 3 bases. The germline V gene encodes CDR1 DFQATT and CDR2 SNEGSKA (reference sequence). DNA for the CDR3: TGCAGTGCTAGAGAACAGGGGGAAGAGACCCAGTACTTC. It is translated as CSAREQGEETQYF.

The V call is TRBV21-1, the J call TRBJ1-3. TRBV21-1 is tagged as a pseudogene. The CDR3 length is 16 residues. CDR3: CASSKAKADSGNTIYF. DNA of the CDR3: TGTGCCAGCAGCAAAGCTAAGGCAGACTCTGGAAACACCATATATTTT.

In its sample, this clonotype was seen many times. The chain employs TRBV12-3 or TRBV12-4 and TRBJ2-7; 9 nucleotides agree with TRBD2. Trimming at V came to 6 bases and at J to 4 bases, leaving 7 bases not matched to a gene. The CDR3 covers 14 residues. The CDR3 DNA reads as TGTGCCAGCAGCCCGGGACTAGCCGGTTACGAGCAGTACTTC. Encoded protein: CASSPGLAGYEQYF.

This clonotype came up a few times. The rearrangement joins TRBV5-1 to TRBJ1-2; D unresolved. V dropped 0 bases and J dropped 5 bases, with 11 bases sitting between them. The CDR3 length is 14 residues. CDR1 is SGHRS and CDR2 is YFSETQ in the germline V gene. The CDR3 loop reads CASSLEVYGYGYTF. For the CDR3, the DNA is TGCGCCAGCAGCTTGGAAGTCTATGGGTATGGCTACACCTTC.

This clonotype appeared many times. The CDR3, as DNA: TGTGCCAGCAACCCTAGCGGCAGCTCCTACAATGAGCAGTTCTTC. As protein: CASNPSGSSYNEQFF. J is TRBJ2-1 and V is TRBV27; 7 nucleotides align to TRBD2. The V gene end was trimmed by 7 bases and the J gene end by 0 bases; junction bases not matched to a gene: 6. The CDR3 runs 15 residues. Germline V gene sequence: CDR1 MNHEY, CDR2 SMNVEV (reference sequence).

This clonotype was picked up many times. The chain joins TRBV29-1 to TRBJ1-5; tentative D call: TRBD1 (5 bases). There are 13 residues in the CDR3. Trimming pared 6 bases from V and 4 bases from J, leaving 13 bases between. CDR1 SQVTM and CDR2 ANQGSEA come from the germline V gene. The CDR3 here is CSVMLQGNQPQHF. As DNA, the CDR3 is TGCAGCGTAATGCTTCAGGGAAATCAGCCCCAGCATTTT.

This clonotype has just a few counts. This chain links TRBV20-1 with TRBJ2-7, with D unresolved. The CDR3 sequence is 14 residues long. V lost 6 bases and J lost 5, with 20 bases in between. CDR1 and CDR2 (germline): DFQATT, SNEGSKA (reference sequence). CDR3 in amino acids: CSAQALGFGHEQYF. Written as DNA, the CDR3 is TGCAGTGCCCAGGCTCTAGGCTTTGGCCACGAGCAGTACTTC.

This clonotype was detected many times. This chain connects TRBV4-3 to TRBJ2-1; 8 nucleotides line up with TRBD2. The CDR3 runs 15 residues. CDR1 is LGHNA, CDR2 YSLEER, per germline. V dropped 0 bases and J dropped 9; count of bases not matched to a gene: 7. CDR3 protein: CASSQDLRSGTEQFF. The DNA for the CDR3 is TGCGCCAGCAGCCAAGATCTCCGTAGCGGGACTGAGCAGTTCTTC.

This clonotype occurred a few times. The chain has TRBV20-1 and TRBJ2-2; TRBD2 might be the D (5 bases). The CDR3 runs 17 residues. Per the germline V gene, CDR1 is DFQATT and CDR2 is SNEGSKA (reference sequence). Trimming pared 3 bases from V and 1 base from J, leaving 18 bases between. The CDR3 loop is CSARSILGSWNTGELFF. As DNA, the CDR3 is TGCAGTGCTAGGAGTATTTTGGGGAGTTGGAACACCGGGGAGCTGTTTTTT.

The chain recombines TRBV11-1 with TRBJ2-1; tentative D call: TRBD2 (6 bases). The ends were cut back, 2 bases at V and 4 bases at J, with 12 bases in the middle. CDR1 and CDR2 from the germline V gene are SGHAT and FQDESV (reference sequence). CDR3 length equals 15 residues. This CDR3 is CASSLTRERYNEQFF. The CDR3 DNA reads as TGTGCCAGCAGCTTAACCCGGGAGCGGTACAATGAGCAGTTCTTC.

The sample holds a few counts of this clonotype. This chain connects TRBV30 to TRBJ2-1; D unclear. Germline CDR1 GTSNPN, CDR2 SVGIG (reference sequence). V lost 2 bases to trimming and J lost 5 bases, with 4 bases between them. This CDR3 is built from 11 residues. CDR3 bases: TGTGCCTGGAGTATGAACAATGAGCAGTTCTTC. Translation: CAWSMNNEQFF.

This clonotype was observed a few times. The chain recombines TRBV7-9 with TRBJ2-7, with D uncertain. This CDR3 has 15 residues. Germline V gives CDR1 SEHNR, CDR2 FQNEAQ (reference sequence). Here the CDR3 DNA reads TGTGCCAGCAGCTCCCTTTCGGGCCTCTCCAACGAGCAGTACGTC. Translating gives CASSSLSGLSNEQYV.

V gene TRBV20-1 combines with J gene TRBJ1-6; the D gene is possibly TRBD1 (5 bases). Germline V gene sequence: CDR1 DFQATT, CDR2 SNEGSKA (reference sequence). The CDR3 sequence is 16 residues long. Trimming shortened V by 0 bases and J by 7 bases, and 16 bases separated the two germline ends. CDR3 residues: CSAREREGLRNSPLHF. In DNA form, the CDR3 reads TGCAGTGCTAGAGAAAGGGAGGGACTTCGAAATTCACCCCTCCACTTT.

The CDR3, as DNA: TGCGCCAGCAGCCCCCATCCGGGACAGGGTGACAATGAGCAGTTCTTC. Translation gives CASSPHPGQGDNEQFF. The chain is built from TRBV4-3 and TRBJ2-1; TRBD1 agrees at 9 bases. CDR1 LGHNA and CDR2 YSLEER come from the germline V gene. The junction had 9 bases not matched to a gene; V was cut back by 4 bases and J by 5 bases. The CDR3 is 16 residues long.

This clonotype was found a few times. CDR3 region: CASSNRDRGTDTQYF. CDR3 DNA: TGTGCCAGCAGCAACCGGGACAGGGGCACAGATACGCAGTATTTT. The rearrangement uses TRBV5-6 and TRBJ2-3, with TRBD1 identical over 9 bases. This CDR3 is built from 15 residues. V gave up 4 bases and J gave up 1 base; unmatched junction bases: 4. The V gene's germline CDR1 is SGHDT and CDR2 YYEEEE.

This clonotype was detected only a few times. The chain carries TRBV11-2 and TRBJ1-1; tentative D call: TRBD1 (6 bases). Trimming pared 4 bases from V and 3 bases from J, leaving 27 bases between. Germline V gene lookup returns CDR1 SGHAT and CDR2 FQNNGV. This CDR3 has 19 residues. The CDR3 is CASSSFWDRGFKGDTEAFF. CDR3 sequence (DNA): TGTGCCAGCAGCTCCTTCTGGGACCGCGGATTTAAGGGGGACACTGAAGCTTTCTTT.

The genes are TRBV27 and TRBJ2-1, with TRBD1 identical over 8 bases. Germline CDR1 MNHEY, CDR2 SMNVEV (reference sequence). Trimming at V came to 3 bases and at J to 10 bases, leaving 2 bases not matched to a gene. The CDR3 length is 12 residues. This CDR3 is CASSFYRGEQFF. The CDR3 nucleotides are TGTGCCAGCAGTTTCTACAGGGGGGAGCAGTTCTTC.

This clonotype came up a few times. This rearrangement joins TRBV29-1 to TRBJ2-1, with D tentatively TRBD1 (6 bases). CDR1 is SQVTM and CDR2 is ANQGSEA in the germline V gene. The germline V and J ends were trimmed by 2 bases and 7 bases, with 12 bases remaining between them. This CDR3 region has 13 residues. The CDR3 spells CSVERGWGNEQFF. DNA of the CDR3: TGCAGCGTTGAAAGGGGGTGGGGGAATGAGCAGTTCTTC.

CDR3 bases: TGTGCCAGCAGCCCACAACTAGGAACAGATACGCAGTATTTT. Translated, it gives CASSPQLGTDTQYF. The chain uses TRBV7-7 and TRBJ2-3; D possibly corresponds to TRBD2 (5 bases). Trimming shortened V by 5 bases and J by 3 bases, and 12 bases separated the two germline ends. CDR1 is SSHAT and CDR2 is FNYEAQ in the germline V gene (reference sequence). The CDR3 spans 14 residues.

This clonotype was seen more than once but under ten times. In DNA form, the CDR3 reads TGTGCCAGCAGCTTGTCCCGGACTAGTGGATACAATGAGCAGTTCTTC. Protein product: CASSLSRTSGYNEQFF. This chain joins TRBV5-6 and TRBJ2-1; TRBD2 agrees at 7 bases. V was pared by 1 base and J by 4 bases, with 8 bases of the junction left unmatched. The CDR3 has 16 amino acids. Germline loops: CDR1 SGHDT, CDR2 YYEEEE.

This clonotype was observed a few times. The chain uses TRBV12-3 or TRBV12-4 and TRBJ2-1, with TRBD1 matching 9 bases. There are 21 residues in the CDR3. Unmatched junction bases numbered 22, after V lost 4 bases and J lost 3 bases. In DNA form, the CDR3 reads TGTGCCAGCAGTTGGTCACATGAGGCCCCGGGGACAGGGATATACTACAATGAGCAGTTCTTC. Its translation: CASSWSHEAPGTGIYYNEQFF.

The rearrangement links TRBV28 to TRBJ1-1; 9 bases agree with TRBD1. This CDR3 contains 14 residues. V trimming: 6 bases; J trimming: 8 bases; junction bases outside the gene matches: 10. In germline, CDR1 is MDHEN, CDR2 SYDVKM. CDR3 protein: CASSDRGETEEAFF. The CDR3 nucleotides are TGTGCCAGCAGCGACAGGGGGGAGACAGAGGAAGCTTTCTTT. Based on the CDR3 plus reference TRBV28 and TRBJ1-1, the full variable domain is DVKVTQSSRYLVKRTGEKVFLECVQDMDHENMFWYRQDPGLGLRLIYFSYDVKMKEKGDIPEGYSVSREKKERFSLILESASTNQTSMYLCASSDRGETEEAFFGQGTRLTVV.

This clonotype came up a few times. CDR3 in amino acids: CASAAGVMGYEQFF. The CDR3 nucleotides read TGTGCCAGCGCGGCGGGAGTAATGGGCTATGAGCAGTTCTTC. The chain links TRBV5-6 to TRBJ2-1; 7 bases are a match to TRBD2. V was clipped by 7 bases and J by 8 bases; unmatched bases: 12. Germline V lookup: CDR1 SGHDT, CDR2 YYEEEE. There are 14 residues in the CDR3.

This clonotype turned up a few times. The rearrangement uses TRBV10-1 and TRBJ2-7; TRBD2 aligns across 16 bases. Germline values: CDR1 WNHNN, CDR2 SYGVQD (reference sequence). This CDR3 contains 16 residues. With V trimmed by 6 bases and J by 3 bases, 5 bases remained unmatched. CDR3 region: CASRGTSGRVGYEQYV. The DNA of the CDR3 is TGCGCCAGCAGAGGGACTAGCGGGAGGGTAGGCTACGAGCAGTACGTC.

The chain couples TRBV7-2 to TRBJ2-6; D uncertain. Trimming pared 4 bases from V and 0 bases from J, leaving 10 bases between. The CDR3 is 16 amino acids. Per the germline V gene, CDR1 is SGHTA and CDR2 is FQGNSA. Written as DNA, the CDR3 is TGTGCCAGCAGCTCTCGGGTCTTCTCTGGGGCCAACGTCCTGACTTTC. It is translated as CASSSRVFSGANVLTF.

This clonotype came up a few times. CDR3: CAISDPLGPSSYEQYV. The CDR3 DNA reads TGTGCCATCAGTGACCCCCTAGGTCCAAGCTCCTACGAGCAGTACGTC. The chain recombines TRBV10-3 with TRBJ2-7; D uncertain. In germline, CDR1 is ENHRY, CDR2 SYGVKD. CDR3 length: 16 residues. The V end was cut by 3 bases, the J end by 0 bases, with 15 bases between.

The chain carries TRBV28 and TRBJ2-1; D unclear. Germline V gene data show CDR1 as MDHEN and CDR2 as SYDVKM. Trimming shortened V by 1 base and J by 8 bases, and 9 bases separated the two germline ends. The CDR3 runs 13 residues. The CDR3 reads CASSLYVRDEQFF. Here the CDR3 DNA reads TGTGCCAGCAGTTTATACGTTAGAGATGAGCAGTTCTTC.